This is a list of T cell receptor beta chains from one sample in a study of blood T cell repertoires in COVID-19. Profiled with immunoSEQ multiplex PCR; TCRdb holds only in-frame clones, not every one. The table has roughly 36,000 clones, about 85% seen once. The sequencing sample was made of peripheral blood. These receptors were obtained from a man between 60 and 70 years old with acute or convalescent COVID-19. The conserved cysteine and the conserved F or W are not part of the CDR3 here. Fields, in order: J gene, V gene, CDR3 protein.

J gene: TRBJ1-6
V gene: TRBV6-5
CDR3 protein: ASSYFELDSPLH

J gene: TRBJ2-3
V gene: TRBV7-9
CDR3 protein: ASSVLSPDTQY

J gene: TRBJ1-1
V gene: TRBV18
CDR3 protein: ASSSGTLYMNTEAF

J gene: TRBJ1-2
V gene: TRBV24-1
CDR3 protein: ATSDFSQNYGYT

J gene: TRBJ1-3
V gene: TRBV30
CDR3 protein: AWSVLSPGNTIY

J gene: TRBJ2-7
V gene: TRBV18
CDR3 protein: ASSPYRGDEQY

J gene: TRBJ1-2
V gene: TRBV11-2
CDR3 protein: ASSHQGAGYT

J gene: TRBJ2-7
V gene: TRBV11-2
CDR3 protein: ASSSRGGGTYEQY

J gene: TRBJ1-5
V gene: TRBV7-9
CDR3 protein: ASSLARQDSNQPQH

J gene: TRBJ2-3
V gene: TRBV7-2
CDR3 protein: ASSLWGGGDTQY

J gene: TRBJ2-1
V gene: TRBV7-2
CDR3 protein: ASSPPWEEQF

J gene: TRBJ2-1
V gene: TRBV24-1
CDR3 protein: ATSDRTSGGREQF

J gene: TRBJ1-2
V gene: TRBV28
CDR3 protein: ASSSTGALDYGYT

J gene: TRBJ1-1
V gene: TRBV19
CDR3 protein: ASSNTAGAEAF

J gene: TRBJ2-6
V gene: TRBV20-1
CDR3 protein: SASRTGGSGANVLT

J gene: TRBJ2-7
V gene: TRBV19
CDR3 protein: ASSPPGTGVYEQY

J gene: TRBJ2-5
V gene: TRBV28
CDR3 protein: ASSFFQETQY

J gene: TRBJ1-3
V gene: TRBV2
CDR3 protein: ASSSVSSGNTIY

J gene: TRBJ1-1
V gene: TRBV18
CDR3 protein: ASSATPGTGSFMNTEAF

J gene: TRBJ2-7
V gene: TRBV18
CDR3 protein: ASSPSLAPSSYEQY

J gene: TRBJ1-1
V gene: TRBV3-1/TRBV3-2
CDR3 protein: ASSQSGNTEAF

J gene: TRBJ2-4
V gene: TRBV7-8
CDR3 protein: ASSLGGAKNIQY

J gene: TRBJ2-3
V gene: TRBV7-8
CDR3 protein: ASSLRTSGIGDTQY

J gene: TRBJ1-4
V gene: TRBV15
CDR3 protein: ATSRVRGVKLF

J gene: TRBJ2-5
V gene: TRBV5-6
CDR3 protein: ASSQGLVETQY

J gene: TRBJ1-1
V gene: TRBV12-3/TRBV12-4
CDR3 protein: ASSGPQGAAF

J gene: TRBJ2-5
V gene: TRBV7-8
CDR3 protein: ASSLGGRKETQY

J gene: TRBJ2-7
V gene: TRBV27
CDR3 protein: ASRGTGTGSKGQY

J gene: TRBJ1-6
V gene: TRBV20-1
CDR3 protein: SASGRYNSPLH

J gene: TRBJ1-6
V gene: TRBV19
CDR3 protein: ASRPQGVSDSPLH

J gene: TRBJ2-2
V gene: TRBV30
CDR3 protein: ACRQGASTGELF

J gene: TRBJ1-2
V gene: TRBV7-8
CDR3 protein: ASSQQANYGYT

J gene: TRBJ2-7
V gene: TRBV3-1/TRBV3-2
CDR3 protein: ASSQKRTVGDEQY

J gene: TRBJ2-5
V gene: TRBV2
CDR3 protein: ASGTGDAGWQETQY

J gene: TRBJ1-2
V gene: TRBV27
CDR3 protein: ASSSDSQGAYGYT

J gene: TRBJ1-6
V gene: TRBV21-1
CDR3 protein: ASSKGALNSPLH